One and the same sample provided the 18 T cell receptor beta chains below, sequenced in a study of blood T cell repertoires in COVID-19. Only in-frame clones appear in the TCRdb table, and some are missing; sequencing was by immunoSEQ multiplex PCR. In the table there are a few hundred thousand clones, about 90% of which are singletons. The sample consisted of peripheral blood. These receptor sequences come from a woman between 25 and 40 years old with COVID-19, enrolled during active disease.

This chain uses TRBV18 with TRBJ2-3, with 13 bases identical to TRBD2. J lost 0 bases, V lost 0 bases, and 9 bases had no gene match. The CDR3 has 20 residues. Looked up from germline, CDR1 is KGHSH and CDR2 is LQKENI. This chain's CDR3 is CASSPPVGLAGTASTDTQYF. The CDR3 DNA reads TGTGCCAGCTCACCACCCGTGGGACTAGCGGGAACAGCTAGCACAGATACGCAGTATTTT.

The chain has TRBV7-2 and TRBJ2-2; no definite D call. The ends were cut back, 3 bases at V and 6 bases at J, with 5 bases in the middle. Germline values: CDR1 SGHTA, CDR2 FQGNSA. This CDR3 comprises 12 residues. The CDR3 spells CASSFVAGELFF. CDR3 bases: TGTGCCAGCAGCTTCGTTGCCGGGGAGCTGTTTTTT.

This chain joins TRBV11-2 and TRBJ1-6; 10 bases align to TRBD1. Per the germline V gene, CDR1 is SGHAT and CDR2 is FQNNGV. The CDR3 spans 14 residues. V lost 5 bases to trimming and J lost 11 bases; unmatched junction nucleotides: 6. This CDR3 is CASSTGQGLPPLHF. The CDR3 DNA follows: TGTGCCAGCAGCACGGGACAGGGGTTACCACCCCTCCACTTT.

The CDR3 is CASSVASGEGLNEQFF. The CDR3 nucleotides are TGTGCCAGCAGCGTAGCTTCGGGGGAGGGCCTTAATGAGCAGTTCTTC. The V gene is TRBV9, the J gene TRBJ2-1, with TRBD2 identical over 7 bases. CDR1 SGDLS and CDR2 YYNGEE come from the germline V gene. The CDR3 spans 16 residues. The ends lost 0 bases at V and 7 bases at J; junction bases unmatched: 10.

In DNA form, the CDR3 reads TGTGCCAGCAGTGAAGCGACAGGGATGAACACTGAAGCTTTCTTT. Translating it yields CASSEATGMNTEAFF. This rearrangement joins TRBV6-1 to TRBJ1-1; 7 bases fit TRBD1. V lost 0 bases to trimming and J lost 0 bases; unmatched junction nucleotides: 1. Germline CDR1 reads MNHNS; CDR2 reads SASEGT. This CDR3 comprises 15 residues.

This clone was seen only a few times. The V gene is TRBV13, the J gene TRBJ1-1, with D perhaps matching TRBD1 (5 bases). This CDR3 region has 13 residues. Germline values: CDR1 PRHDT, CDR2 FYEKMQ (reference sequence). Trimming pared 1 base from V and 4 bases from J, leaving 7 bases between. Here the CDR3 reads CASSLVGVTEAFF. The CDR3 DNA sequence: TGTGCCAGCAGCTTAGTAGGGGTCACTGAAGCTTTCTTT.

V gene TRBV7-9 combines with J gene TRBJ2-5, with TRBD1 matching over 8 bases. CDR1 SEHNR and CDR2 FQNEAQ come from the germline V gene (reference sequence). The CDR3 consists of 16 residues. Trimming took 6 bases from V and 1 from J; bases not matched to a gene: 10. The CDR3 DNA reads as TGTGCCAGCAGGGGGGGTCCAGGGGGCACCCAAGAGACCCAGTACTTC. Translating it yields CASRGGPGGTQETQYF. The whole variable domain, filled in from reference TRBV7-9 and TRBJ2-5, reads DTGVSQNPRHKITKRGQNVTFRCDPISEHNRLYWYRQTLGQGPEFLTYFQNEAQLEKSRLLSDRFSAERPKGSFSTLEIQRTEQGDSAMYLCASRGGPGGTQETQYFGPGTRLLVL.

The chain recombines TRBV30 with TRBJ1-1; D uncertain. CDR1 and CDR2 from the germline V gene are GTSNPN and SVGIG (reference sequence). The CDR3 totals 11 residues. Trimming took 8 bases from V and 1 from J, leaving 8 bases between them. The CDR3 sequence is CALRENTEAFF. DNA for the CDR3: TGTGCCCTGCGGGAGAACACTGAAGCTTTCTTT. The variable domain in full, completed from reference TRBV30 and TRBJ1-1, reads SQTIHQWPATLVQPVGSPLSLECTVEGTSNPNLYWYRQAAGRGLQLLFYSVGIGQISSEVPQNLSASRPQDRQFILSSKKLLLSDSGFYLCALRENTEAFFGQGTRLTVV.

The chain employs TRBV6-4 and TRBJ1-2; 9 positions agree with TRBD1. The V gene end was trimmed by 0 bases and the J gene end by 8 bases; junction bases not matched to a gene: 7. The CDR3 loop spans 15 amino acids. CDR1 and CDR2 (germline): MRHNA, SNTAGT. The CDR3, as DNA: TGTGCCAGCAGTGACTCGGGACAGGGCGGTGAGGGCTACACCTTC. This encodes CASSDSGQGGEGYTF.

The chain combines TRBV3-1 (or the pseudogene TRBV3-2) with TRBJ2-1; D remains ambiguous. The length of the CDR3 is 13 residues. Germline V gene data show CDR1 as LGHDT and CDR2 as YNNKEL (reference sequence). The ends were cut back, 2 bases at V and 7 bases at J, with 9 bases in the middle. For the CDR3, the DNA is TGTGCCAGCAGCCAAAGAGCTATAAATGAGCAGTTCTTC. It is translated as CASSQRAINEQFF.

This chain uses TRBV10-2 with TRBJ2-1; 10 positions agree with TRBD2. Germline loops: CDR1 WSHSY, CDR2 SAAADI. The CDR3 spans 15 residues. Trimming cost V 6 bases and J 6 bases; bases outside gene matches: 8. As DNA, the CDR3 is TGCGCCAGCAGCGATCTAGCGGGAGTAAGCAATGAGCAGTTCTTC. As protein: CASSDLAGVSNEQFF.

The genes are TRBV19 and TRBJ2-1; TRBD1 agrees at 9 bases. CDR3 length equals 15 residues. The V and J ends lost 7 bases and 9 bases, in that order; junction bases with no gene match: 13. Germline V lookup: CDR1 LNHDA, CDR2 SQIVND (reference sequence). The chain's CDR3 is CASNFGGQGGSEQFF. DNA of the CDR3: TGTGCCAGTAATTTCGGGGGACAGGGAGGGAGTGAGCAGTTCTTC.

This chain connects TRBV2 to TRBJ1-3; D remains ambiguous. This CDR3 spans 14 amino acids. Germline V lookup: CDR1 SNHLY, CDR2 FYNNEI. V lost 6 bases to trimming and J lost 2 bases, with 11 bases between them. The CDR3 is CASREETAGNTIYF. The CDR3 region has the DNA TGTGCCAGCAGGGAGGAAACAGCTGGAAACACCATATATTTT.

V gene TRBV7-9 combines with J gene TRBJ1-1, with 7 bases identical to TRBD1. The germline CDR1 and CDR2 sequences are SEHNR and FQNEAQ (reference sequence). The CDR3 length is 14 residues. The J segment lost 4 bases and the V segment lost 5 bases, leaving 7 bases of the junction unmatched. The CDR3 reads CASSQETGVTEAFF. Here the CDR3 DNA reads TGTGCCAGCAGCCAGGAAACAGGGGTCACTGAAGCTTTCTTT.

The V gene is TRBV10-3, the J gene TRBJ2-7, with D tentatively TRBD2 (5 bases). Germline CDR1 and CDR2: ENHRY and SYGVKD. CDR3 length equals 11 residues. Trimming left V 7 bases short and J 3 bases short, with 7 bases between. As DNA, the CDR3 is TGTGCCATCAAGGGAGACTACGAGCAGTACTTC. Encoded protein: CAIKGDYEQYF.

V usage is TRBV6-5 and J usage is TRBJ1-5; TRBD1 might be the D (5 bases). Trimming cost V 6 bases and J 4 bases, with 13 bases left between them. This CDR3 has 14 amino acids. From germline, CDR1 is MNHEY and CDR2 SVGAGI. The CDR3 loop reads CASRPPGLNQPQHF. The CDR3 nucleotides are TGTGCCAGCAGGCCACCAGGGTTAAATCAGCCCCAGCATTTT.

V usage is TRBV9 and J usage is TRBJ2-1, with 7 bases lining up with TRBD1. Germline loops: CDR1 SGDLS, CDR2 YYNGEE. With 6 bases clipped from V and 5 bases from J, the junction kept 11 bases outside the gene matches. CDR3 length: 15 residues. The CDR3 loop reads CASTSKGTDNNEQFF. CDR3 nucleotide sequence: TGTGCCAGCACCTCAAAGGGGACAGACAACAATGAGCAGTTCTTC.

V is TRBV20-1 and J is TRBJ2-5; D possibly corresponds to TRBD2 (6 bases). CDR1 DFQATT and CDR2 SNEGSKA come from the germline V gene (reference sequence). The CDR3 has 11 residues. The germline V and J ends were trimmed by 2 bases and 5 bases, with 6 bases remaining between them. CDR3 coding DNA: TGCAGTGCTAGACTAGCGGAGACCCAGTACTTC. It yields the protein CSARLAETQYF.